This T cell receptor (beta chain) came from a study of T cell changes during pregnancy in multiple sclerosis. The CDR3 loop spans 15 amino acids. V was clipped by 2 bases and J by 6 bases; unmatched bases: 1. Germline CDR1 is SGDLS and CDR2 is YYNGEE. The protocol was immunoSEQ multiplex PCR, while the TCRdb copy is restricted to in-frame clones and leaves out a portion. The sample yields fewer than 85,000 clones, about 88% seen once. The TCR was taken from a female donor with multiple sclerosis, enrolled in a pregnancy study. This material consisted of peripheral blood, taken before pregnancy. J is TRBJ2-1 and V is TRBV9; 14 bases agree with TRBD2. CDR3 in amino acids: CASSVTSGGGNEQFF. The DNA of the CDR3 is TGTGCCAGCAGCGTGACTAGCGGGGGGGGCAATGAGCAGTTCTTC.